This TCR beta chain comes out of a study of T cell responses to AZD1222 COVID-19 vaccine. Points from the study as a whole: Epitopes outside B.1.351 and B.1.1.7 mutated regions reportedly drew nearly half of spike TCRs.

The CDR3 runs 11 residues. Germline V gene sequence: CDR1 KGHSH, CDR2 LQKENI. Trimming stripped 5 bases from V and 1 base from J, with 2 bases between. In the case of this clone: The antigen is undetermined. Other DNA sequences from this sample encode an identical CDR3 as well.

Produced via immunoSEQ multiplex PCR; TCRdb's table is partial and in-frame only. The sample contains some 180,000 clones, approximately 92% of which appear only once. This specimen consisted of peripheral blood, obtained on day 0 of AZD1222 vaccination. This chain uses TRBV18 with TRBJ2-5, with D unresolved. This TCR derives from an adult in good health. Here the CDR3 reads CASSSQETQYF. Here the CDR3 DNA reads TGTGCCAGCTCAAGCCAAGAGACCCAGTACTTC. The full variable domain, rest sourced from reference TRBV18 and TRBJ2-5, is NAGVMQNPRHLVRRRGQEARLRCSPMKGHSHVYWYRQLPEEGLKFMVYLQKENIIDESGMPKERFSAEFPKEGPSILRIQQVVRGDSAAYFCASSSQETQYFGPGTRLLVL.